This record looks at one T cell receptor (beta chain) sequence and its context. The data were obtained in a study of blood T cell repertoires in COVID-19. Overall study: There were acute and convalescent COVID-19 samples, and they came from the United States, Italy and Spain. From T cells, B-cell-depleted T cells, or PBMCs came the material, which was cDNA or gDNA.

The method was immunoSEQ multiplex PCR; TCRdb's version includes in-frame clones alone and lacks a portion of them. Of 130,000 or so clones detected, around 87% appear once; the ten largest clones hold roughly 2.2%. CDR1 is MNHEY and CDR2 is SVGAGI in the germline V gene. With 3 bases removed from V and 4 bases from J, the gap between germline ends came to 11 bases. This CDR3 is built from 14 residues. This clonotype was sampled from a woman aged 50 to 60 with acute or convalescent COVID-19. The chain uses TRBV6-5 and TRBJ2-3; D call uncertain. The sequenced sample was peripheral blood. The CDR3 DNA follows: TGTGCCAGCAGTTATGCAACAGCCTCAGATACGCAGTATTTT. Translated: CASSYATASDTQYF.